A selection of T cell receptor beta chains follows, all from one sample in a study of monozygotic twins with inflammatory bowel disease. TCRdb reprocessed the 5' RACE reads, with one entry per CDR3 protein and no DNA. The table gives roughly 200,000 distinct CDR3 sequences; the top ten clones make up about 8% of it. Material for sequencing was blood. The origin of the receptors is a human donor with ulcerative colitis or Crohn's disease, or a healthy co-twin of an affected twin (not recorded which). The CDR3 runs from the conserved cysteine through the conserved F or W. Each record gives: V gene, J gene, CDR3 protein.

V gene: TRBV10-3; J gene: TRBJ2-3; CDR3 protein: CAISDWVRDTQYF
V gene: TRBV11-2; J gene: TRBJ2-1; CDR3 protein: CASSEILNSGVYNEQFF
V gene: TRBV27; J gene: TRBJ1-1; CDR3 protein: CASSPSRVNTEAFF
V gene: TRBV7-8; J gene: TRBJ2-1; CDR3 protein: CASTMGLAGGVSSYNEQFF
V gene: TRBV5-1; J gene: TRBJ1-2; CDR3 protein: CASSLGGAPNYGYTF
V gene: TRBV5-4; J gene: TRBJ1-3; CDR3 protein: CASSAEASGNTIYF
V gene: TRBV20-1; J gene: TRBJ2-7; CDR3 protein: CSARATPPGPSYEQYF
V gene: TRBV2; J gene: TRBJ2-1; CDR3 protein: CASLQEPLNEQFF
V gene: TRBV20-1; J gene: TRBJ1-2; CDR3 protein: CSARGTDPYGYTF
V gene: TRBV9; J gene: TRBJ2-1; CDR3 protein: CASSVGSGSPYEQFF
V gene: TRBV6-5; J gene: TRBJ2-1; CDR3 protein: CASSYSRLAGAGEQFF
V gene: TRBV19; J gene: TRBJ1-5; CDR3 protein: CASSWTENQPQHF
V gene: TRBV2; J gene: TRBJ1-5; CDR3 protein: CASSEGRASNQPQHF
V gene: TRBV7-9; J gene: TRBJ1-2; CDR3 protein: CASNRLVRANYGYTF
V gene: TRBV20-1; J gene: TRBJ2-7; CDR3 protein: CSAHKSWIEQYF
V gene: TRBV5-1; J gene: TRBJ1-1; CDR3 protein: CASSLMGQGTSVEAFF
V gene: TRBV28; J gene: TRBJ2-7; CDR3 protein: CASSLKGADEQYF
V gene: TRBV14; J gene: TRBJ2-5; CDR3 protein: CASSFRVRETQYF
V gene: TRBV29-1; J gene: TRBJ1-2; CDR3 protein: CSVVATGTGYTF
V gene: TRBV5-1; J gene: TRBJ2-1; CDR3 protein: CASSLDRVDEQFF
V gene: TRBV29-1; J gene: TRBJ2-4; CDR3 protein: CGARGLLAKNIQYF
V gene: TRBV19; J gene: TRBJ2-5; CDR3 protein: CASSIVSTEETQYF
V gene: TRBV19; J gene: TRBJ2-2; CDR3 protein: CASSINRGVIGELFF
V gene: TRBV19; J gene: TRBJ2-1; CDR3 protein: CASSIDRSGWDEQFF
V gene: TRBV19; J gene: TRBJ1-5; CDR3 protein: CASSGDGFSNQPQHF
V gene: TRBV7-8; J gene: TRBJ2-3; CDR3 protein: CASSLGSAAGGDTQYF
V gene: TRBV6-5; J gene: TRBJ2-1; CDR3 protein: CASSYKGGLDEQFF
V gene: TRBV11-2; J gene: TRBJ2-7; CDR3 protein: CASSLWGPGLAGRYF
V gene: TRBV19; J gene: TRBJ2-3; CDR3 protein: CASSIARTDTQYF
V gene: TRBV18; J gene: TRBJ2-1; CDR3 protein: CASSPGQEQFF
V gene: TRBV5-1; J gene: TRBJ2-3; CDR3 protein: CASSFGGSPTDTQYF
V gene: TRBV12-3/TRBV12-4; J gene: TRBJ1-5; CDR3 protein: CASSLRMGQYSNQPQHF
V gene: TRBV5-1; J gene: TRBJ2-1; CDR3 protein: CASSEGGGTSGVGWNEQFF
V gene: TRBV18; J gene: TRBJ2-1; CDR3 protein: CASSPREGEGQNNEQFF
V gene: TRBV6-5; J gene: TRBJ1-1; CDR3 protein: CASSWDRVGTEAFF
V gene: TRBV5-8; J gene: TRBJ1-1; CDR3 protein: CASSLVSGSTEAFF